The clone carrying this TCR beta chain was recorded many times. Trimming took 4 bases from V and 3 from J, leaving 10 bases between them. In germline, CDR1 is MNHEY, CDR2 SMNVEV (reference sequence). The CDR3 runs to 13 residues. Time point here: pre-sensitization, week 0. Treatment specified: therapeutic diphenylcyclopropenone sensitization with weekly scalp DPC. TCRdb recomputed calls from the RACE reads with MiXCR, one row per CDR3 protein. The sample contains 300,000 to 400,000 distinct CDR3 sequences, more than 4.5% of which appear only once. The data derive from a study of human T cells and chemical hapten exposure. Whole-study context: Sensitization applied 2% DPC to approximately 2 cm by approximately 2 cm of upper inner arm skin. Each patient's scalp received weekly diphenylcyclopropenone throughout the roughly 24-week study.

This chain joins TRBV27 and TRBJ2-7; the D gene could be TRBD1 or TRBD2 (5 bases each). The sequence came from a woman in her fifties or sixties with alopecia areata. Some clones in this sample may be carry-over from other donors' samples. Sample: whole blood, taken in connection with sensitization to the hapten diphenylcyclopropenone (DPC). The CDR3, as DNA: TGTGCCAGCAGTTATGCAGGGAGCTACGAGCAGTACTTC. Its translation: CASSYAGSYEQYF.